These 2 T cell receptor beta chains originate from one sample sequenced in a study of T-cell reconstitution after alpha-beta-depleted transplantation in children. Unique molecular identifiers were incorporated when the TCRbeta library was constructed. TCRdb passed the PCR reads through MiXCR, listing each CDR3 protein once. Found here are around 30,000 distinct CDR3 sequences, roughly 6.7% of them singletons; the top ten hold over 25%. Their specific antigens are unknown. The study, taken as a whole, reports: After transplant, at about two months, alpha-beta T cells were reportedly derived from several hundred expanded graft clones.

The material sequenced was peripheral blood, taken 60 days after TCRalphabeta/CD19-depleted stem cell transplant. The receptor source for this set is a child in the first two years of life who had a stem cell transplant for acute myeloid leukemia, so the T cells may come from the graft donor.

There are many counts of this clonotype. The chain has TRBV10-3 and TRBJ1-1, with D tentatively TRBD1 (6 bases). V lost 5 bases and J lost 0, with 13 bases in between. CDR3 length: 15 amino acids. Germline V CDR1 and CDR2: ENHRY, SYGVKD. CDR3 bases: TGTGCCATCAGTTTCAGGGGTGGGATGAACACTGAAGCTTTCTTT. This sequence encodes CAISFRGGMNTEAFF.

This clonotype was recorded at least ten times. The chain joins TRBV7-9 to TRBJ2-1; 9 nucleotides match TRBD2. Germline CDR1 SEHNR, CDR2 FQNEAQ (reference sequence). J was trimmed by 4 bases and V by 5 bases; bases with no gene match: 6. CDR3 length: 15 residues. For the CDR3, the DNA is TGTGCCAGCAGCCCTCGGCGGGGGGGTTACAATGAGCAGTTCTTC. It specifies CASSPRRGGYNEQFF.